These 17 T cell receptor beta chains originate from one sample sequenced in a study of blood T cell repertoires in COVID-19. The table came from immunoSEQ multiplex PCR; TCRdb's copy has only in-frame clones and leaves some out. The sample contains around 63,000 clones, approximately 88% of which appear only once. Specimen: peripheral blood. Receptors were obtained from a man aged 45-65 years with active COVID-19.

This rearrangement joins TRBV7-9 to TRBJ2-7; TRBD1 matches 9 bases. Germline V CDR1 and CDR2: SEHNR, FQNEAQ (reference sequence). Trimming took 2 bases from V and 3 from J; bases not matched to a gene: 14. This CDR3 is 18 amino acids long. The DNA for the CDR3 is TGTGCCAGCAGCTTAAGGGCCACGGGACAGGGAGAATTCTACGAGCAGTACTTC. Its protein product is CASSLRATGQGEFYEQYF.

CDR3 nucleotide sequence: TGTGCCAGCAGCTTACAGGGAGTAACGGGAGGACTGTTTTTT. Encoded protein: CASSLQGVTGGLFF. The chain has TRBV2 and TRBJ1-4, with D tentatively TRBD1 (6 bases). Germline V CDR1 and CDR2: SNHLY, FYNNEI. CDR3 length: 14 residues. V was clipped by 6 bases and J by 13 bases, with 21 bases between them.

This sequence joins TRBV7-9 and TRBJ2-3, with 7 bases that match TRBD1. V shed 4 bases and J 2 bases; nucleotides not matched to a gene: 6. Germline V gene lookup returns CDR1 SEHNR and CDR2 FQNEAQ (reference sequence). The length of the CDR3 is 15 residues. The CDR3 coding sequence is TGTGCCAGCAGCTCGTGGGACAGTAACACAGATACGCAGTATTTT. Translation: CASSSWDSNTDTQYF. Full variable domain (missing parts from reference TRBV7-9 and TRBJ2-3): DTGVSQNPRHKITKRGQNVTFRCDPISEHNRLYWYRQTLGQGPEFLTYFQNEAQLEKSRLLSDRFSAERPKGSFSTLEIQRTEQGDSAMYLCASSSWDSNTDTQYFGPGTRLTVL.

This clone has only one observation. CDR3 protein: CAWSVRRGSPLYEQYF. The DNA of the CDR3 is TGTGCCTGGAGTGTACGTCGAGGGTCCCCACTCTACGAGCAGTACTTC. V and J are TRBV30 and TRBJ2-7; D perhaps matches TRBD2 (5 bases). The CDR3 is 16 amino acids. Germline lookup yields CDR1 GTSNPN and CDR2 SVGIG (reference sequence). The germline V and J ends were trimmed by 0 bases and 3 bases, with 18 bases remaining between them.

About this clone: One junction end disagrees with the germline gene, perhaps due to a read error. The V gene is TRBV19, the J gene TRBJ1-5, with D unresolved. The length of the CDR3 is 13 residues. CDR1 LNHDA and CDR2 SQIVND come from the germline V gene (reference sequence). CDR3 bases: TGTGCCAGTAGTATAGATCTATCCGAGCCAACCACGTGG. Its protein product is CASSIDLSEPTTW.

For the CDR3, the DNA is TGCGCCAGCAGCCAGAGCGCTAGCGGGGGGACGCCCTACGAGCAGTACTTC. Protein product: CASSQSASGGTPYEQYF. The chain employs TRBV4-1 and TRBJ2-7, with 11 bases lining up with TRBD2. CDR3 length: 17 residues. Germline assignment: CDR1 MGHRA and CDR2 YSYEKL. The V segment lost 3 bases and the J segment 2 bases; nucleotides outside the gene matches: 9.

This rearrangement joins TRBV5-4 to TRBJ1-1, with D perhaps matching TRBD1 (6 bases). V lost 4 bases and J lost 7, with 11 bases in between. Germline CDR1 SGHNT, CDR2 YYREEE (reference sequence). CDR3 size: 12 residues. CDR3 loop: CASSPGVGEAFF. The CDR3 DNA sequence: TGTGCCAGCAGCCCAGGGGTGGGTGAAGCTTTCTTT.

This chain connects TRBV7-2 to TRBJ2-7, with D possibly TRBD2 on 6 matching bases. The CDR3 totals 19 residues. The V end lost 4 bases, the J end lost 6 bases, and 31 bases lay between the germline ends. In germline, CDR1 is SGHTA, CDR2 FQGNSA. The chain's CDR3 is CASSSPAQNSPVGGPEQYF. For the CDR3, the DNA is TGTGCCAGCAGCTCTCCAGCCCAAAATTCACCCGTGGGGGGACCCGAGCAGTACTTC.

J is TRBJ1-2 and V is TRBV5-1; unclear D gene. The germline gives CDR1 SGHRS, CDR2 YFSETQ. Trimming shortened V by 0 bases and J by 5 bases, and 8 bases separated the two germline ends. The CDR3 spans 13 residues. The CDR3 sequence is CASSLAGGYGYTF. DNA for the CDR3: TGCGCCAGCAGCTTGGCGGGTGGGTATGGCTACACCTTC. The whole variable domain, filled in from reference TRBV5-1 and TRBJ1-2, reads KAGVTQTPRYLIKTRGQQVTLSCSPISGHRSVSWYQQTPGQGLQFLFEYFSETQRNKGNFPGRFSGRQFSNSRSEMNVSTLELGDSALYLCASSLAGGYGYTFGSGTRLTVV.

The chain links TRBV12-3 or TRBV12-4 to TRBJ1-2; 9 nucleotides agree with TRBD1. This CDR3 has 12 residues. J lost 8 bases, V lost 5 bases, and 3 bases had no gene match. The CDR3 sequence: CASSGTGTGYTF. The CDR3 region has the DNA TGTGCCAGCAGTGGGACAGGGACCGGCTACACCTTC.

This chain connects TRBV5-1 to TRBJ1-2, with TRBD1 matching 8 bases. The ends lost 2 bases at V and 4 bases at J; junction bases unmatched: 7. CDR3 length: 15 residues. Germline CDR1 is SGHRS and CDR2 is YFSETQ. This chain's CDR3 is CASSLGQGWTYGYTF. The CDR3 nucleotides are TGCGCCAGCAGCTTAGGACAGGGTTGGACCTATGGCTACACCTTC.

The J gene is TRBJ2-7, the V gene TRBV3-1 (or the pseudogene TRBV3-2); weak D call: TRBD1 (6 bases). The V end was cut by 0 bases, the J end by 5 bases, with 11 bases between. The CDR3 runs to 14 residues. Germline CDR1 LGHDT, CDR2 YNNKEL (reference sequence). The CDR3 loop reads CASSQDGRGDEQYF. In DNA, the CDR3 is TGTGCCAGCAGCCAAGATGGCAGGGGCGACGAGCAGTACTTC.

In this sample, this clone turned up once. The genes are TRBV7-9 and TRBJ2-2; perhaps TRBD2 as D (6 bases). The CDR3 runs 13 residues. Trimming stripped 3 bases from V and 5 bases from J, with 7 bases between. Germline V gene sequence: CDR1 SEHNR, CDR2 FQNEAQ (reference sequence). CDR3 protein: CASSFGGTGELFF. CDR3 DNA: TGTGCCAGCAGCTTCGGAGGGACCGGGGAGCTGTTTTTT.

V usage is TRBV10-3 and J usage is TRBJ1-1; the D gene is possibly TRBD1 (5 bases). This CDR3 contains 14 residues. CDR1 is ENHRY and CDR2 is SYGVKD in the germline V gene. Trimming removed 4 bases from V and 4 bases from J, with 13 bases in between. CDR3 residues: CAISVGTGGTEAFF. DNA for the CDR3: TGTGCCATCAGTGTCGGGACGGGAGGCACTGAAGCTTTCTTT.

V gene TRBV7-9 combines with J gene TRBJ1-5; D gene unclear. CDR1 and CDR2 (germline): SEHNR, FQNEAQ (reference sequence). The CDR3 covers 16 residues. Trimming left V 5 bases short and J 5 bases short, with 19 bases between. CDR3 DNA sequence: TGTGCCAGCAGCCCTGGGTGGAGGGAGGACCATCAGCCCCAGCATTTT. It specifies CASSPGWREDHQPQHF. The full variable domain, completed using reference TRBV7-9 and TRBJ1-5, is DTGVSQNPRHKITKRGQNVTFRCDPISEHNRLYWYRQTLGQGPEFLTYFQNEAQLEKSRLLSDRFSAERPKGSFSTLEIQRTEQGDSAMYLCASSPGWREDHQPQHFGDGTRLSIL.

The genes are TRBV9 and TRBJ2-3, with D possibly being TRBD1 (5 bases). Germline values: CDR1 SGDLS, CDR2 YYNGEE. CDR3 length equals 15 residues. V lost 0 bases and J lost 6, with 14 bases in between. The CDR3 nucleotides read TGTGCCAGCAGCGTAGAAGGGGCTACCTCGGATACGCAGTATTTT. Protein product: CASSVEGATSDTQYF.

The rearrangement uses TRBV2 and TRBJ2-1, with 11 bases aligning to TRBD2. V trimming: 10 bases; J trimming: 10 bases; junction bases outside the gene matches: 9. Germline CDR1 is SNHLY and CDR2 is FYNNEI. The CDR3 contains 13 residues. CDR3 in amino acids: CATETSGAGEQFF. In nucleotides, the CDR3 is TGTGCCACAGAGACTAGCGGGGCCGGGGAGCAGTTCTTC.